These 21 T cell receptor beta chains were sequenced from one sample in a study of blood T cell repertoires in COVID-19. Only in-frame clones appear in the TCRdb table, and some are missing; sequencing was by immunoSEQ multiplex PCR. The data hold 110,000 or so clones, with approximately 83% observed a single time. Specimen: peripheral blood. These receptor sequences come from a man in his forties or fifties with acute or convalescent COVID-19.

This chain links TRBV28 with TRBJ1-5; no clear D gene. The CDR3 extends over 13 amino acids. CDR1 MDHEN and CDR2 SYDVKM come from the germline V gene. The V and J ends lost 1 base and 6 bases respectively, with 7 bases between them. For the CDR3, the DNA is TGTGCCAGCAGTTTATTGCGCGTTCAGCCCCAGCATTTT. This sequence encodes CASSLLRVQPQHF.

CDR3 residues: CASGGQGAVRGYGYTF. CDR3 in DNA: TGTGCCAGCGGCGGACAGGGGGCAGTGCGAGGGTATGGCTACACCTTC. This chain connects TRBV11-3 to TRBJ1-2, with 11 bases fitting TRBD1. CDR1 is SGHNT, CDR2 YENEEA, per germline. The CDR3 sequence is 16 residues long. V shed 8 bases and J 5 bases; nucleotides not matched to a gene: 13.

This chain joins TRBV2 and TRBJ2-7; D is possibly TRBD2 (5 bases). The germline gives CDR1 SNHLY, CDR2 FYNNEI. The V end was cut by 7 bases, the J end by 1 base, with 11 bases between. The CDR3 is 13 residues long. CDR3 residues: CASIGGGSYEQYF. The CDR3 DNA sequence: TGTGCCAGCATCGGAGGCGGTTCCTACGAGCAGTACTTC.

The chain couples TRBV12-5 to TRBJ1-2; 8 positions match TRBD1. The CDR3 loop spans 14 amino acids. Germline trimming cut 1 base from V and 7 bases from J; bases unmatched to any gene: 5. Germline V gene sequence: CDR1 LGHNT, CDR2 FRNRAP. The CDR3 nucleotides are TGTGCTAGTGGTTTGGGACAGGGGAAGGGTGGCTACACCTTC. Translating gives CASGLGQGKGGYTF.

Concerning this clone itself: One end of the junction does not line up with germline, which may come from a read error. The gene calls are TRBV7-7 and TRBJ2-5; TRBD1 matches 7 bases. Per germline, CDR1 SSHAT and CDR2 FNYEAQ (reference sequence). The CDR3 sequence is 16 residues long. CDR3: CASSLGLRQGGETQYF. In DNA, the CDR3 is TGTGCTAGCAGCTTAGGGCTCCGACAGGGTGGGGAGACCCAGTACTTC.

This chain joins TRBV19 and TRBJ2-2, with 7 bases that match TRBD2. J lost 5 bases, V lost 4 bases, and 7 bases had no gene match. Germline loops: CDR1 LNHDA, CDR2 SQIVND (reference sequence). CDR3 length: 15 residues. The CDR3 DNA follows: TGTGCCAGTAGTACCACTAGCGCGGTAACCGGGGAGCTGTTTTTT. It encodes CASSTTSAVTGELFF.

This clone was observed once. The chain carries TRBV19 and TRBJ2-3; D perhaps matches TRBD2 (5 bases). Germline CDR1 LNHDA, CDR2 SQIVND (reference sequence). The CDR3 is 13 amino acids. V was trimmed by 10 bases and J by 4 bases, leaving 15 bases between them. The CDR3 protein is CATTGVSADTQYF. CDR3 sequence (DNA): TGTGCCACCACCGGGGTTTCCGCAGATACGCAGTATTTT.

The chain joins TRBV7-8 to TRBJ1-1, with 7 bases matching TRBD1. Germline assignment: CDR1 SGHVS and CDR2 FQNEAQ. V shed 5 bases and J 11 bases; nucleotides not matched to a gene: 11. The CDR3 length is 13 residues. The CDR3 loop is CASSPSSFRGAFF. DNA for the CDR3: TGTGCCAGCAGCCCTAGCTCGTTCAGGGGGGCTTTCTTT.

Notes on this clone: Its ends do not fully match the called genes, so a read error is possible. The V gene is TRBV2, the J gene TRBJ2-7, with a possible D match to TRBD1 (6 bases). The CDR3 length is 13 residues. The germline CDR1 and CDR2 sequences are SNHLY and FYNNEI. The CDR3 is CASSPQGRGELNF. The CDR3 DNA sequence: TGTGCCAGCAGTCCACAGGGACGGGGAGAGCTAAACTTC.

The chain has TRBV14 and TRBJ1-1; TRBD1 aligns across 7 bases. Losses at the gene ends were 4 bases for V and 7 bases for J; bases not matched to a gene: 12. This CDR3 region has 15 residues. Germline V gene lookup returns CDR1 SGHDN and CDR2 FVKESK. CDR3 DNA sequence: TGTGCCAGCAGCCCGCAAGGTCACAGGGGCCTTGAAGCTTTCTTT. The encoded protein is CASSPQGHRGLEAFF. Filled out from reference TRBV14 and TRBJ1-1, the complete variable domain reads EAGVTQFPSHSVIEKGQTVTLRCDPISGHDNLYWYRRVMGKEIKFLLHFVKESKQDESGMPNNRFLAERTGGTYSTLKVQPAELEDSGVYFCASSPQGHRGLEAFFGQGTRLTVV.

This chain uses TRBV25-1 with TRBJ1-6; possibly TRBD1 for D (6 bases). V lost 6 bases, J lost 2 bases, and 14 bases lay in between. Germline loops: CDR1 MGHDK, CDR2 SYGVNS. The CDR3 covers 16 residues. DNA for the CDR3: TGTGCCAGCAGGAGGGTCGAGGGGGCCTATAATTCACCCCTCCACTTT. This translates into CASRRVEGAYNSPLHF.

This clone has just one count. The V call is TRBV4-2, the J call TRBJ1-5, with D unclear. Germline-derived CDR1 and CDR2 are LGHNA and YNFKEQ. The CDR3 sequence is 15 residues long. Between the trimmed V and J ends, which lost 0 bases and 1 base, there was a span of 7 bases. The CDR3 loop reads CASSQDRGSNQPQHF. The CDR3 DNA is TGTGCCAGCAGCCAAGATCGGGGAAGCAATCAGCCCCAGCATTTT.

This clone was picked up one time. The J gene is TRBJ2-1, the V gene TRBV6-5; 8 bases are shared with TRBD2. The CDR3 loop spans 15 amino acids. Trimming at V came to 2 bases and at J to 4 bases, leaving 4 bases not matched to a gene. CDR1 MNHEY and CDR2 SVGAGI come from the germline V gene. In nucleotides, the CDR3 is TGTGCCAGCAGTTACGGGTTAGCGGGGTACAATGAGCAGTTCTTC. Its protein is CASSYGLAGYNEQFF.

CDR3 region: CASSEDRTAEAFF. For the CDR3, the DNA is TGTGCCAGCAGTGAAGATAGGACAGCTGAAGCTTTCTTT. The gene calls are TRBV2 and TRBJ1-1; D is perhaps TRBD1 (6 bases). The germline V and J ends were trimmed by 1 base and 6 bases, with 9 bases remaining between them. There are 13 residues in the CDR3. Germline loops: CDR1 SNHLY, CDR2 FYNNEI.

The V gene is TRBV5-4, the J gene TRBJ2-7; 7 nucleotides match TRBD2. Losses at the gene ends were 4 bases for V and 6 bases for J; bases not matched to a gene: 22. CDR3 length: 18 residues. Germline loops: CDR1 SGHNT, CDR2 YYREEE (reference sequence). The CDR3 DNA follows: TGTGCCAGCAGCCGAAGGCCAGCGGGGTTAAAGTCTCCGTCCGAGCAGTACTTC. This translates into CASSRRPAGLKSPSEQYF.

The chain uses TRBV7-3 and TRBJ2-7; possibly TRBD1 for D (6 bases). The CDR3 spans 13 residues. Germline lookup yields CDR1 SGHTA and CDR2 FQGTGA. V lost 6 bases to trimming and J lost 0 bases, with 9 bases between them. The CDR3 protein is CASSEGVSYEQYF. CDR3 DNA: TGTGCCAGCAGTGAGGGGGTCTCCTACGAGCAGTACTTC.

The chain couples TRBV5-8 to TRBJ1-1, with D possibly TRBD1 on 6 matching bases. This CDR3 spans 15 amino acids. Germline CDR1 SGHTS, CDR2 YDEGEE. The germline V and J ends were trimmed by 4 bases and 3 bases, with 16 bases remaining between them. The CDR3 nucleotides are TGTGCCAGCAGCCCGCTGTTGGGGGCACACACTGAAGCTTTCTTT. Protein product: CASSPLLGAHTEAFF.

The V call is TRBV3-1 (or the pseudogene TRBV3-2), the J call TRBJ1-1; D not resolved. The CDR3 runs 13 residues. The V end was cut by 1 base, the J end by 2 bases, with 5 bases between. Germline assignment: CDR1 LGHDT and CDR2 YNNKEL (reference sequence). CDR3 nucleotide sequence: TGTGCCAGCAGCCAAGGTTTAAACACTGAAGCTTTCTTT. Translation: CASSQGLNTEAFF.

CDR3 bases: TGTGCCAGCAGACTTAGTTGGGGACAGGGGGTTGGGAATTATGGCTACACCTTC. Its translation is CASRLSWGQGVGNYGYTF. V gene TRBV27 combines with J gene TRBJ1-2; TRBD1 matches at 11 bases. With 6 bases clipped from V and 5 bases from J, the junction kept 17 bases outside the gene matches. The CDR3 runs to 18 residues. Germline CDR1 is MNHEY and CDR2 is SMNVEV (reference sequence).

The J gene is TRBJ1-2, the V gene TRBV15; D is perhaps TRBD1 (6 bases). This CDR3 spans 16 amino acids. CDR1 LNHNV and CDR2 YYDKDF come from the germline V gene (reference sequence). The V end was cut by 1 base, the J end by 5 bases, with 17 bases between. The CDR3 DNA reads as TGTGCCACCAGCAGAGCTAGAGGACAGAATTTATATGGCTACACCTTC. It translates to CATSRARGQNLYGYTF. The whole variable domain, remainder taken from reference TRBV15 and TRBJ1-2, is DAMVIQNPRYQVTQFGKPVTLSCSQTLNHNVMYWYQQKSSQAPKLLFHYYDKDFNNEADTPDNFQSRRPNTSFCFLDIRSPGLGDTAMYLCATSRARGQNLYGYTFGSGTRLTVV.

This sequence joins TRBV18 and TRBJ2-7; 7 bases line up with TRBD1. This CDR3 region has 15 residues. CDR1 KGHSH and CDR2 LQKENI come from the germline V gene. The V segment lost 1 base and the J segment 0 bases; nucleotides outside the gene matches: 3. CDR3: CASSPQWDSSYEQYF. The CDR3 DNA follows: TGTGCCAGCTCACCACAATGGGACAGCTCCTACGAGCAGTACTTC.